Reported below is one TCR beta chain. Its antigen is as yet unknown. This record belongs to a study of cytomegalovirus exposure and HLA in healthy donors. Looking at the study overall: The approximately 670 first-cohort repertoires shared a platform with the 120 or so validation repertoires, as reported in a later analysis. Broader study findings: Most TCR sequences were rare, but some public TCRs occurred in many donors. Listed as cytomegalovirus-associated were more than 150 TCR beta chains.

Method: immunoSEQ multiplex PCR; TCRdb's copy keeps in-frame clones and lacks some. The data show over 200,000 clones, with roughly 87% seen just once and roughly 3% held by the top ten. From the roughly 120-subject validation cohort, which was separate from the approximately 700-subject first cohort, the donors were drawn. Germline V gives CDR1 SGHDT, CDR2 YYEEEE. The ends were cut back, 0 bases at V and 1 base at J, with 5 bases in the middle. The length of the CDR3 is 14 residues. This TCR derives from a woman aged 25 to 39 in good health and CMV-seronegative. The sample consisted of PBMCs. The chain recombines TRBV5-6 with TRBJ1-5, with D hard to call. The CDR3 coding sequence is TGTGCCAGCAGCTTGGGCCCAAGCAATCAGCCCCAGCATTTT. Its protein is CASSLGPSNQPQHF.